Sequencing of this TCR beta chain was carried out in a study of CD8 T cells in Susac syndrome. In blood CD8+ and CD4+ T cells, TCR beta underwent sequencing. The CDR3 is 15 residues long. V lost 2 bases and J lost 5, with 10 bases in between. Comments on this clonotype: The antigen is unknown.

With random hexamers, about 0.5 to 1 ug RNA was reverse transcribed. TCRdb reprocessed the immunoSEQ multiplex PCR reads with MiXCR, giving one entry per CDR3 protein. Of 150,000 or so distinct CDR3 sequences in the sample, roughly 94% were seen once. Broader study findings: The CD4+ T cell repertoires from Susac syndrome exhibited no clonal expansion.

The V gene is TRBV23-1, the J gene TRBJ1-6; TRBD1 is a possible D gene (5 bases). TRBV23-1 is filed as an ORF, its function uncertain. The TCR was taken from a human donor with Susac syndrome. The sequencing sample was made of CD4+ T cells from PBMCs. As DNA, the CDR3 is TGCGCCAGCAGTCAAGGGGACCAGGATAATTCACCCCTCCACTTT. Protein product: CASSQGDQDNSPLHF.